This T cell receptor (beta chain) stems from a study of response to subunit inactivated influenza vaccine. Study results and caveats: With each seasonal influenza vaccination, the authors suggested, few new T cells are recruited.

With respect to this clonotype: Its target is unknown.

From the RT-PCR reads, TCRdb called clonotypes with MiXCR, one entry per CDR3 protein. Altogether 400,000 to 550,000 distinct CDR3 sequences are present, roughly 27% being singletons, with the ten largest covering 1.9%. The CDR3 runs to 15 residues. Germline V CDR1 and CDR2: SGHAT, FQDESV (reference sequence). Trimming took 1 base from V and 0 from J, leaving 10 bases between them. Here the sequenced sample was CD4+ T cells sorted from PBMCs, taken 4 to 6 days after vaccination. The gene calls are TRBV11-1 and TRBJ2-7; D uncertain. This receptor was identified in a man aged 45-65 years who received an inactivated influenza vaccine. CDR3 amino acids: CASSLDAAVSYEQYF. The CDR3 DNA sequence: TGTGCCAGCAGCTTAGACGCGGCGGTCTCCTACGAGCAGTACTTC.